Here is one T cell receptor beta chain with its context. Antigen specificity is unknown. This record belongs to a study of shared clonotypes between healthy human individuals. The assay was immunoSEQ multiplex PCR, and TCRdb's table has in-frame clones only and misses some. Of around 1.6 million clones listed, nearly 99% were seen once; the top ten hold around 0.47%. In the CD4+ fraction, cells were divided into CD45RA+ naive and CD45RA-negative memory subsets. Study results and caveats: Approximately 4.6% of naive CD4 clonotypes were shared across four donors.

Sequencing was performed on naive CD4+ T cells sorted from blood. Subset defined: CD45RA+ positively selected. The clonotype was recovered from a man aged 30-40 years in good health.

CDR3 loop: CASRPQGSDEQFF. The CDR3 nucleotides read TGTGCCAGCAGGCCACAGGGATCCGATGAGCAGTTCTTC. This sequence joins TRBV11-2 and TRBJ2-1; D is possibly TRBD1 (6 bases). Trimming removed 6 bases from V and 8 bases from J, with 14 bases in between. Germline CDR1 is SGHAT and CDR2 is FQNNGV. The CDR3 runs 13 residues.